This entry lists 32 T cell receptor beta chains sequenced from one sample in a study of T cell responses to AZD1222 COVID-19 vaccine. Sequencing was performed with immunoSEQ multiplex PCR; in TCRdb, only in-frame clones are kept and a portion is missing. The data contain 120,000 or so clones, around 90% of them seen just once; the ten biggest clones take up 4% to 4.5%. Sequencing was performed on peripheral blood, taken 28 days after the second dose of the MenACWY control vaccine. The source is an adult who received the MenACWY meningococcal vaccine as a control.

The chain combines TRBV6-5 with TRBJ2-1; D tentatively fits TRBD1 or TRBD2 (6 bases each). Per the germline V gene, CDR1 is MNHEY and CDR2 is SVGAGI. CDR3 length: 14 residues. V was shortened by 6 bases and J by 7 bases, with 16 bases between the two germline ends. The CDR3 sequence: CASREGGLLNEQFF. CDR3 sequence (DNA): TGTGCCAGCAGGGAGGGGGGACTGCTAAATGAGCAGTTCTTC.

The chain joins TRBV6-5 to TRBJ2-3; the D gene is possibly TRBD2 (5 bases). Germline values: CDR1 MNHEY, CDR2 SVGAGI. The CDR3 covers 11 residues. Trimming took off 8 bases at V and 6 bases at J, with 9 bases between the two ends. CDR3: CASRRGDTQYF. DNA of the CDR3: TGTGCCAGCCGCCGCGGGGATACGCAGTATTTT.

The count of this clone is one. The V call is TRBV7-2, the J call TRBJ1-4; no clear D. V lost 2 bases and J 8 bases, leaving 12 bases between the germline ends. CDR1 and CDR2 (germline): SGHTA, FQGNSA. The CDR3 has 14 residues. CDR3 sequence: CASSLRAQREKLFF. In DNA, the CDR3 is TGTGCCAGCAGCTTAAGGGCCCAAAGGGAAAAACTGTTTTTT.

This rearrangement joins TRBV27 to TRBJ2-7; perhaps TRBD2 as D (6 bases). The germline V and J ends were trimmed by 6 bases and 7 bases, with 16 bases remaining between them. This CDR3 has 13 residues. The germline V gene encodes CDR1 MNHEY and CDR2 SMNVEV (reference sequence). The CDR3 sequence: CASSLQGAGEQYF. Written as DNA, the CDR3 is TGTGCCAGCAGCCTCCAGGGAGCGGGTGAGCAGTACTTC.

This chain uses TRBV1 with TRBJ2-5; TRBD2 is the table's D call, not checked against the DNA. TRBV1 is flagged as a pseudogene. This CDR3 is built from 18 residues. For the CDR3, the DNA is TGCACCAGCAGCCAAGGGGCCCTCAGCGGGGGGCTCCAAGAGACCCAGTACTTC. Amino acids: CTSSQGALSGGLQETQYF.

This rearrangement joins TRBV7-9 to TRBJ2-7; 11 positions agree with TRBD2. CDR1 and CDR2 from the germline V gene are SEHNR and FQNEAQ (reference sequence). The CDR3 totals 15 residues. J lost 2 bases, V lost 5 bases, and 5 bases had no gene match. CDR3 DNA sequence: TGTGCCAGCAGCATAGGGACTAGCGGACCCTACGAGCAGTACTTC. It specifies CASSIGTSGPYEQYF.

The rearrangement uses TRBV25-1 and TRBJ1-2; 8 nucleotides agree with TRBD1. Germline V gene sequence: CDR1 MGHDK, CDR2 SYGVNS. The CDR3 length is 14 residues. V lost 7 bases to trimming and J lost 8 bases; unmatched junction nucleotides: 12. The CDR3: CASTPGGQVVGYTF. The CDR3 region has the DNA TGTGCCAGCACCCCTGGGGGACAGGTGGTAGGCTACACCTTC.

The CDR3 DNA is TGTGCCAGCAGAAAAACAGGGGGCATCGACGAGCAGTACTTC. This encodes CASRKTGGIDEQYF. The gene calls are TRBV7-9 and TRBJ2-7, with TRBD1 identical over 9 bases. V shed 6 bases and J 5 bases; nucleotides not matched to a gene: 8. This CDR3 contains 14 residues. CDR1 and CDR2 from the germline V gene are SEHNR and FQNEAQ (reference sequence).

The chain carries TRBV5-1 and TRBJ2-2, with 9 bases fitting TRBD1. This CDR3 comprises 16 residues. The germline V gene has CDR1 SGHRS and CDR2 YFSETQ. V gave up 0 bases and J gave up 0 bases; unmatched junction bases: 0. The CDR3 DNA reads TGCGCCAGCAGCTTGGGACAGGGGGCGAACACCGGGGAGCTGTTTTTT. It translates to CASSLGQGANTGELFF. The full variable domain, in which reference TRBV5-1 and TRBJ2-2 provide the parts outside the CDR3, is KAGVTQTPRYLIKTRGQQVTLSCSPISGHRSVSWYQQTPGQGLQFLFEYFSETQRNKGNFPGRFSGRQFSNSRSEMNVSTLELGDSALYLCASSLGQGANTGELFFGEGSRLTVL.

The chain has TRBV28 and TRBJ1-5; no clear D. Germline lookup yields CDR1 MDHEN and CDR2 SYDVKM. Trimming took 3 bases from V and 0 from J, leaving 9 bases between them. The CDR3 is 15 amino acids. CDR3: CASSLSTYSNQPQHF. The CDR3 DNA reads as TGTGCCAGCAGTTTGTCAACTTATAGCAATCAGCCCCAGCATTTT.

This chain joins TRBV11-2 and TRBJ1-1, with D tentatively TRBD1 (6 bases). Germline CDR1 is SGHAT and CDR2 is FQNNGV. This CDR3 region has 14 residues. V lost 1 base and J lost 4, with 10 bases in between. CDR3 coding DNA: TGTGCCAGCAGCTTAGCTGCAGGGGCCACTGAAGCTTTCTTT. It encodes CASSLAAGATEAFF.

The CDR3 region is CASSPRTSGGANEQFF. As DNA, the CDR3 is TGTGCCAGCAGCCCCCGGACTAGCGGGGGGGCCAATGAGCAGTTCTTC. This chain uses TRBV7-9 with TRBJ2-1; 15 nucleotides match TRBD2. V was pared by 5 bases and J by 6 bases, with 5 bases of the junction left unmatched. This CDR3 spans 16 amino acids. The V gene's germline CDR1 is SEHNR and CDR2 FQNEAQ (reference sequence).

V and J are TRBV27 and TRBJ2-1; D is uncertain. The CDR3 has 15 amino acids. The ends were cut back, 7 bases at V and 0 bases at J, with 13 bases in the middle. The germline V gene encodes CDR1 MNHEY and CDR2 SMNVEV (reference sequence). The CDR3 region is CASMNTRLSYNEQFF. The CDR3 nucleotides are TGTGCCAGCATGAATACAAGGCTCTCCTACAATGAGCAGTTCTTC.

This clone was recorded once. The chain employs TRBV4-2 and TRBJ1-6; D possibly corresponds to TRBD1 (6 bases). Deletions cut 0 bases from V and 9 bases from J, with 12 bases between. The CDR3 spans 15 residues. Germline CDR1 LGHNA, CDR2 YNFKEQ. CDR3 in DNA: TGTGCCAGCAGCCAAGAAGGGGGGACGACTTCACCCCTCCACTTT. Protein: CASSQEGGTTSPLHF.

The chain joins TRBV5-4 to TRBJ2-5; 12 bases are a match to TRBD2. Germline V gene sequence: CDR1 SGHNT, CDR2 YYREEE (reference sequence). The V gene end was trimmed by 2 bases and the J gene end by 5 bases; junction bases not matched to a gene: 7. This CDR3 contains 16 residues. CDR3 DNA: TGTGCCAGCAGCTTTGCGACTAGCGGGAGAGGGGAGACCCAGTACTTC. It specifies CASSFATSGRGETQYF.

This clone occurred once. This sequence joins TRBV5-6 and TRBJ1-2, with D perhaps matching TRBD1 (5 bases). The CDR3 extends over 15 amino acids. Per the germline V gene, CDR1 is SGHDT and CDR2 is YYEEEE. With 0 bases removed from V and 3 bases from J, the gap between germline ends came to 12 bases. The CDR3 nucleotides are TGTGCCAGCAGCTTGGCGAAGACGGGGGACTATGGCTACACCTTC. Protein product: CASSLAKTGDYGYTF.

This clone was counted once. The gene calls are TRBV10-2 and TRBJ2-1; 16 bases align to TRBD2. Germline CDR1 and CDR2: WSHSY and SAAADI. The CDR3 covers 16 residues. The J segment lost 7 bases and the V segment lost 2 bases, leaving 2 bases of the junction unmatched. For the CDR3, the DNA is TGCGCCAGCAGTGAGAGGGGACTAGCGGGAGGGAATGAGCAGTTCTTC. Encoded protein: CASSERGLAGGNEQFF.

The rearrangement joins TRBV30 to TRBJ1-2; 10 nucleotides agree with TRBD1. CDR1 and CDR2 (germline): GTSNPN, SVGIG (reference sequence). V dropped 5 bases and J dropped 4; count of bases not matched to a gene: 4. The CDR3 contains 13 residues. CDR3 sequence (DNA): TGTGCCTGGTCACGGACAGGGGGCTATGGCTACACCTTC. Amino acid sequence: CAWSRTGGYGYTF.

The rearrangement uses TRBV25-1 and TRBJ1-5, with D possibly TRBD1 on 6 matching bases. Germline lookup yields CDR1 MGHDK and CDR2 SYGVNS. The CDR3 covers 14 residues. Deletions cut 6 bases from V and 4 bases from J, with 13 bases between. In nucleotides, the CDR3 is TGTGCCAGCAGCACAGGGTATCTGAATCAGCCCCAGCATTTT. This encodes CASSTGYLNQPQHF.

This sequence joins TRBV11-2 and TRBJ2-3, with D perhaps matching TRBD1 (6 bases). Trimming stripped 5 bases from V and 4 bases from J, with 28 bases between. Per the germline V gene, CDR1 is SGHAT and CDR2 is FQNNGV. The CDR3 covers 19 residues. The chain's CDR3 is CASSRESPFSVGGPDTQYF. The CDR3 nucleotides read TGTGCCAGCAGCCGCGAAAGCCCCTTTAGCGTTGGGGGCCCAGATACGCAGTATTTT.

The V gene is TRBV18, the J gene TRBJ2-7; D is uncertain. V was cut by 0 bases and J by 5 bases, with 14 bases left in between. The V gene's germline CDR1 is KGHSH and CDR2 LQKENI. This CDR3 has 15 residues. The CDR3 bases are TGTGCCAGCTCACCACCGGTGGGAATGAGCCACGAGCAGTACTTC. Translating gives CASSPPVGMSHEQYF.

V usage is TRBV28 and J usage is TRBJ2-7, with 7 bases identical to TRBD1. Germline CDR1 MDHEN, CDR2 SYDVKM. V trimming: 2 bases; J trimming: 2 bases; junction bases outside the gene matches: 3. This CDR3 region has 14 residues. The CDR3 region has the DNA TGTGCCAGCAGTTTAGACAGGGTAACCTACGAGCAGTACTTC. It translates to CASSLDRVTYEQYF.

This chain uses TRBV11-2 with TRBJ1-6; D is unclear. With 0 bases removed from V and 6 bases from J, the gap between germline ends came to 6 bases. The CDR3 loop spans 14 amino acids. Germline CDR1 SGHAT, CDR2 FQNNGV. In DNA form, the CDR3 reads TGTGCCAGCAGCTTAGAGTCTTCTAATTCACCCCTCCACTTT. It yields the protein CASSLESSNSPLHF.

The chain recombines TRBV5-1 with TRBJ1-2; possible D gene TRBD1, 6 bases. Germline V lookup: CDR1 SGHRS, CDR2 YFSETQ. V lost 9 bases to trimming and J lost 4 bases, with 19 bases between them. CDR3 size: 14 residues. CDR3 protein: CANLSGGGIYGYTF. CDR3 DNA: TGCGCCAACTTAAGCGGGGGCGGTATCTATGGCTACACCTTC.

The chain joins TRBV5-6 to TRBJ2-2; the D gene is possibly TRBD1 (6 bases). The germline V gene encodes CDR1 SGHDT and CDR2 YYEEEE. The CDR3 is 17 residues long. The V and J ends lost 5 bases and 5 bases respectively, with 22 bases between them. This CDR3 reads CASSTPSGRGFTGELFF. The CDR3 DNA reads TGTGCCAGCAGTACCCCCTCGGGCAGGGGCTTTACCGGGGAGCTGTTTTTT.

This clone has a handful of counts. This chain uses TRBV3-1 (or the pseudogene TRBV3-2) with TRBJ2-5; 13 bases map to TRBD2. CDR1 and CDR2 (germline): LGHDT, YNNKEL (reference sequence). This CDR3 has 16 amino acids. V shed 3 bases and J 5 bases; nucleotides not matched to a gene: 6. CDR3 coding DNA: TGTGCCAGCAGCCACCGACTAGCGGGAGGTGGGGAGACCCAGTACTTC. It specifies CASSHRLAGGGETQYF.

V usage is TRBV28 and J usage is TRBJ2-1, with 7 bases lining up with TRBD1. The germline V gene has CDR1 MDHEN and CDR2 SYDVKM. The CDR3 has 13 residues. V trimming: 4 bases; J trimming: 9 bases; junction bases outside the gene matches: 6. The CDR3 nucleotides are TGTGCCAGCAGTTCGAGGGGGCGCGGTGAGCAGTTCTTC. As protein: CASSSRGRGEQFF.

V usage is TRBV11-2 and J usage is TRBJ2-5; 8 positions match TRBD1. Germline V gene sequence: CDR1 SGHAT, CDR2 FQNNGV. The CDR3 totals 15 residues. V shed 5 bases and J 1 base; nucleotides not matched to a gene: 6. CDR3 residues: CASSIGTGLQETQYF. CDR3 sequence (DNA): TGTGCCAGCAGCATCGGGACAGGACTCCAAGAGACCCAGTACTTC.

This clone was found once. The junction departs from germline at one end; a sequencing error may be responsible. This sequence joins TRBV27 and TRBJ1-6; possible D gene TRBD1, 6 bases. From germline, CDR1 is MNHEY and CDR2 SMNVEV (reference sequence). This CDR3 comprises 16 residues. The CDR3 is CASSLYWTAYNSSLHF. The CDR3 region has the DNA TGTGCCAGCAGTTTATATTGGACAGCTTATAATTCATCCCTCCACTTT.

The V and J genes are TRBV21-1 and TRBJ2-1; TRBD2 is the table's D call, not checked against the DNA. TRBV21-1 is a listed pseudogene. CDR3 length: 16 residues. In DNA, the CDR3 is TGTGCCAGCAGCAAAGGTACGGAGAGCTCCTACAATGAGCAGTTCTTC. Protein product: CASSKGTESSYNEQFF.

V and J are TRBV4-1 and TRBJ1-5, with 7 bases that match TRBD1. Unmatched junction bases numbered 9, after V lost 4 bases and J lost 3 bases. The CDR3 is made up of 16 amino acids. Looked up from germline, CDR1 is MGHRA and CDR2 is YSYEKL. CDR3 sequence: CASSRTGPGVNQPQHF. The CDR3 nucleotides are TGCGCCAGCAGCCGGACAGGACCCGGGGTCAATCAGCCCCAGCATTTT.

The J gene is TRBJ1-4, the V gene TRBV6-1, with D possibly being TRBD1 (6 bases). V dropped 4 bases and J dropped 4 bases, with 16 bases sitting between them. From germline, CDR1 is MNHNS and CDR2 SASEGT. The CDR3 has 16 amino acids. For the CDR3, the DNA is TGTGCCAGCAGTGCTAATTTGGGGGCCGGTAATGAAAAACTGTTTTTT. It yields the protein CASSANLGAGNEKLFF.